One and the same sample provided the 28 T cell receptor beta chains below, sequenced in a study of blood T cell repertoires in COVID-19. Produced via immunoSEQ multiplex PCR; TCRdb's table is partial and in-frame only. This table holds 350,000 to 450,000 clones, roughly 90% found once. The sample consisted of peripheral blood. The receptors were sampled from a man aged 35 to 55 with acute or convalescent COVID-19.

The V call is TRBV27, the J call TRBJ2-1; tentative D call: TRBD1 (6 bases). Between the trimmed V and J ends, which lost 7 bases and 3 bases, there was a span of 16 bases. Germline CDR1 is MNHEY and CDR2 is SMNVEV (reference sequence). This CDR3 spans 15 amino acids. The CDR3 sequence is CASTPWAGDYNEQFF. CDR3 nucleotides: TGTGCCAGCACCCCTTGGGCAGGGGACTACAATGAGCAGTTCTTC.

For this clone: The same CDR3 also results from other DNA sequences found in this sample. The chain employs TRBV27 and TRBJ2-7, with 9 nucleotides matching TRBD2. Germline CDR1 reads MNHEY; CDR2 reads SMNVEV (reference sequence). The CDR3 totals 13 residues. V lost 4 bases to trimming and J lost 4 bases; unmatched junction nucleotides: 2. CDR3 residues: CASSSGLAYEQYF. The CDR3 coding sequence is TGTGCCAGCAGTTCGGGACTAGCTTACGAGCAGTACTTC.

The V call is TRBV24-1, the J call TRBJ2-2; TRBD1 agrees at 9 bases. The length of the CDR3 is 16 residues. V lost 0 bases to trimming and J lost 6 bases; unmatched junction nucleotides: 4. The V gene's germline CDR1 is KGHDR and CDR2 SFDVKD. In DNA, the CDR3 is TGTGCCACCAGTGATTTGGGGACAGGGCTCCCCGGGGAGCTGTTTTTT. Its protein is CATSDLGTGLPGELFF.

The chain uses TRBV13 and TRBJ1-5; no definite D call. This CDR3 contains 15 residues. Looked up from germline, CDR1 is PRHDT and CDR2 is FYEKMQ (reference sequence). The V gene lost 0 bases and the J gene lost 4 bases, with 10 bases spanning the gap. CDR3 bases: TGTGCCAGCAGCTTAGGTCCGCCGGGGAATCAGCCCCAGCATTTT. Its protein is CASSLGPPGNQPQHF.

The chain recombines TRBV19 with TRBJ1-5; the D is unclear. Trimming cost V 2 bases and J 0 bases, with 5 bases left between them. This CDR3 is built from 14 residues. Germline V CDR1 and CDR2: LNHDA, SQIVND (reference sequence). Here the CDR3 DNA reads TGTGCCAGTAGTATATCACATAGCAATCAGCCCCAGCATTTT. It encodes CASSISHSNQPQHF.

The chain joins TRBV27 to TRBJ1-4; the D gene is possibly TRBD1 (5 bases). CDR3 length: 15 residues. V was clipped by 7 bases and J by 4 bases, with 16 bases between them. Germline CDR1 and CDR2: MNHEY and SMNVEV (reference sequence). The DNA for the CDR3 is TGTGCCAGCAAATCTGGGGCCTTTGGTAATGAAAAACTGTTTTTT. This translates into CASKSGAFGNEKLFF.

The chain joins TRBV27 to TRBJ1-2; D remains unclear. Germline-derived CDR1 and CDR2 are MNHEY and SMNVEV (reference sequence). This CDR3 is built from 14 residues. V was cut by 3 bases and J by 4 bases, with 12 bases left in between. The CDR3 loop reads CASSFSPEAYGYTF. CDR3 DNA: TGTGCCAGCAGTTTCAGCCCGGAGGCCTATGGCTACACCTTC.

The chain employs TRBV11-2 and TRBJ2-5, with TRBD2 identical over 8 bases. CDR3 length equals 14 residues. CDR1 SGHAT and CDR2 FQNNGV come from the germline V gene. Trimming took 3 bases from V and 3 from J; bases not matched to a gene: 3. CDR3 DNA: TGTGCCAGCAGCTTCACTAGCGGCAAAGAGACCCAGTACTTC. Protein: CASSFTSGKETQYF.

For this clone: In the same sample, other DNA sequences code for this CDR3. The V call is TRBV7-9, the J call TRBJ1-1; 8 bases align to TRBD1. The CDR3 runs to 15 residues. The V gene end was trimmed by 1 base and the J gene end by 4 bases; junction bases not matched to a gene: 5. CDR1 is SEHNR and CDR2 is FQNEAQ in the germline V gene (reference sequence). The CDR3 nucleotides are TGTGCCAGCAGCTTAGATTTACAGGGGGGCACTGAAGCTTTCTTT. Translating it yields CASSLDLQGGTEAFF.

V and J are TRBV9 and TRBJ1-4; 9 bases are a match to TRBD1. The CDR3 is made up of 17 amino acids. J gave up 6 bases and V 5 bases, and 14 bases lay outside the gene matches. Germline CDR1 is SGDLS and CDR2 is YYNGEE. This CDR3 is CASREGQGAGGDEKLFF. CDR3 in DNA: TGTGCCAGCAGAGAGGGACAGGGAGCGGGAGGGGATGAAAAACTGTTTTTT.

This sequence joins TRBV30 and TRBJ2-2; perhaps TRBD1 as D (7 bases). Germline loops: CDR1 GTSNPN, CDR2 SVGIG (reference sequence). The V gene lost 4 bases and the J gene lost 4 bases, with 13 bases spanning the gap. This CDR3 is 14 amino acids long. The CDR3: CAWKAEGATGELFF. The DNA of the CDR3 is TGTGCCTGGAAGGCGGAGGGGGCCACCGGGGAGCTGTTTTTT. Combining the CDR3 with reference TRBV30 and TRBJ2-2 gives the whole variable domain SQTIHQWPATLVQPVGSPLSLECTVEGTSNPNLYWYRQAAGRGLQLLFYSVGIGQISSEVPQNLSASRPQDRQFILSSKKLLLSDSGFYLCAWKAEGATGELFFGEGSRLTVL.

This clone has more than one count but fewer than ten. The V call is TRBV10-1, the J call TRBJ2-7; D possibly corresponds to TRBD2 (5 bases). Trimming removed 0 bases at V and 2 bases at J, with 11 bases between. Per germline, CDR1 WNHNN and CDR2 SYGVQD (reference sequence). This CDR3 contains 15 residues. In nucleotides, the CDR3 is TGCGCCAGCAGTGAGTCCTTCGGGAATACCTACGAGCAGTACTTC. It is translated as CASSESFGNTYEQYF.

About this clone: One junction end disagrees with the germline gene, perhaps due to a read error. J is TRBJ2-7 and V is TRBV7-9; TRBD1 matches 9 bases. Germline assignment: CDR1 SEHNR and CDR2 FQNEAQ (reference sequence). CDR3 length: 13 residues. The CDR3 DNA is TGTGCCAGCAGCCCACAACCCGGACAGGGGCCCTCCTTC. Amino acid sequence: CASSPQPGQGPSF.

This chain joins TRBV27 and TRBJ1-2; perhaps TRBD1 as D (5 bases). In germline, CDR1 is MNHEY, CDR2 SMNVEV (reference sequence). The CDR3 runs 15 residues. V gave up 1 base and J gave up 2 bases, with 11 bases separating them. The CDR3 DNA reads as TGTGCCAGCAGTTTATTCCCCAGGGCGAACTATGGCTACACCTTC. It yields the protein CASSLFPRANYGYTF.

The chain combines TRBV15 with TRBJ2-1, with 7 bases matching TRBD2. CDR3 size: 13 residues. Germline CDR1 is LNHNV and CDR2 is YYDKDF (reference sequence). With V trimmed by 2 bases and J by 9 bases, 4 bases remained unmatched. The DNA for the CDR3 is TGTGCCACCAGCAGACAAAGGGAGGGTGAGCAGTTCTTC. Translation: CATSRQREGEQFF.

The chain carries TRBV5-1 and TRBJ2-1, with 9 bases lining up with TRBD1. In germline, CDR1 is SGHRS, CDR2 YFSETQ. V gave up 4 bases and J gave up 3 bases; unmatched junction bases: 5. This CDR3 is 15 amino acids long. The CDR3 DNA sequence: TGCGCCAGCAGCGGCGGGACAGGGTACTACAATGAGCAGTTCTTC. Protein: CASSGGTGYYNEQFF.

The V and J genes are TRBV5-5 and TRBJ1-3; the D gene is possibly TRBD1 (5 bases). This CDR3 region has 16 residues. Germline V gene data show CDR1 as SGHKS and CDR2 as YYEKEE (reference sequence). V lost 0 bases to trimming and J lost 1 base, with 11 bases between them. The DNA for the CDR3 is TGTGCCAGCAGCTTGGACGGGACTTCATCTGGAAACACCATATATTTT. Translation gives CASSLDGTSSGNTIYF.

The chain recombines TRBV10-3 with TRBJ2-5; 13 nucleotides match TRBD2. The CDR3 loop spans 14 amino acids. The germline gives CDR1 ENHRY, CDR2 SYGVKD. V shed 10 bases, J shed 2 bases, and the junction held 4 bases outside the gene matches. The CDR3 coding sequence is TGTGCCAGCACTAGCGGGGGGGCACAAGAGACCCAGTACTTC. Residues: CASTSGGAQETQYF.

The chain has TRBV7-2 and TRBJ2-1; possible D gene TRBD2, 5 bases. The CDR3 covers 18 residues. Trimming stripped 1 base from V and 0 bases from J, with 16 bases between. Germline values: CDR1 SGHTA, CDR2 FQGNSA. CDR3 in DNA: TGTGCCAGCAGCTTAGGGATGAGGCGGGCATACTCCTACAATGAGCAGTTCTTC. Protein sequence: CASSLGMRRAYSYNEQFF.

With respect to this clone: Germline is not matched at one junction end, which may reflect a read error. The chain has TRBV7-7 and TRBJ2-7; 7 positions match TRBD1. The CDR3 runs to 16 residues. Germline loops: CDR1 SSHAT, CDR2 FNYEAQ (reference sequence). The CDR3 protein is CASSPVGQPRPYEQYF. In DNA form, the CDR3 reads TGTGCTAGCAGCCCGGTGGGACAGCCGAGACCCTACGAGCAGTACTTC.

The chain carries TRBV29-1 and TRBJ2-7; 7 nucleotides agree with TRBD1. Germline trimming cut 6 bases from V and 0 bases from J; bases unmatched to any gene: 5. Germline lookup yields CDR1 SQVTM and CDR2 ANQGSEA. The CDR3 has 13 amino acids. CDR3 sequence reads: CSVTTGISYEQYF. The CDR3 coding sequence is TGCAGCGTAACGACAGGGATCTCCTACGAGCAGTACTTC.

The chain combines TRBV19 with TRBJ2-5; a weak D match, TRBD1 (8 bases). Per the germline V gene, CDR1 is LNHDA and CDR2 is SQIVND (reference sequence). V lost 1 base, J lost 5 bases, and 20 bases lay in between. The CDR3 spans 17 residues. The CDR3 region is CASSIGSGGGRMETQYF. In DNA, the CDR3 is TGTGCCAGTAGTATAGGGTCAGGGGGCGGGAGAATGGAGACCCAGTACTTC.

The genes are TRBV3-1 (or the pseudogene TRBV3-2) and TRBJ2-7; 7 bases are a match to TRBD1. CDR3 length: 13 residues. Losses at the gene ends were 6 bases for V and 0 bases for J; bases not matched to a gene: 2. Germline CDR1 LGHDT, CDR2 YNNKEL (reference sequence). CDR3 coding DNA: TGTGCCAGCAGACAGGGGCCCTCCTACGAGCAGTACTTC. As protein: CASRQGPSYEQYF.

This clone was counted once. The genes are TRBV20-1 and TRBJ2-3, with D uncertain. The CDR3 is 11 residues long. Germline CDR1 is DFQATT and CDR2 is SNEGSKA (reference sequence). Trimming removed 5 bases from V and 3 bases from J, with 6 bases in between. The CDR3 region has the DNA TGCAGTGCTGCCGGGACAGATACGCAGTATTTT. This translates into CSAAGTDTQYF.

The chain is built from TRBV19 and TRBJ2-1; 7 bases are shared with TRBD2. Per germline, CDR1 LNHDA and CDR2 SQIVND (reference sequence). V shed 7 bases, J shed 4 bases, and the junction held 10 bases outside the gene matches. The CDR3 has 15 amino acids. As DNA, the CDR3 is TGTGCCAGTACCCCCGGGACTATGCGTTACAATGAGCAGTTCTTC. It is translated as CASTPGTMRYNEQFF. The full variable domain, with the rest looked up from reference TRBV19 and TRBJ2-1, is DGGITQSPKYLFRKEGQNVTLSCEQNLNHDAMYWYRQDPGQGLRLIYYSQIVNDFQKGDIAEGYSVSREKKESFPLTVTSAQKNPTAFYLCASTPGTMRYNEQFFGPGTRLTVL.

The V call is TRBV7-9, the J call TRBJ2-2, with 8 bases that match TRBD2. The CDR3 runs 15 residues. After removal of 0 bases from V and 6 bases from J, the junction contained 3 bases not matched to a gene. Germline loops: CDR1 SEHNR, CDR2 FQNEAQ (reference sequence). CDR3 sequence (DNA): TGTGCCAGCAGCTTAGCTAGCGGGGAGGCCGGGGAGCTGTTTTTT. The encoded protein is CASSLASGEAGELFF.

The chain is built from TRBV29-1 and TRBJ2-7, with a weak D call TRBD2 (6 bases). Germline-derived CDR1 and CDR2 are SQVTM and ANQGSEA. This CDR3 is 12 amino acids long. With 7 bases removed from V and 3 bases from J, the gap between germline ends came to 13 bases. This CDR3 is CSAQAEGYEQYF. In DNA form, the CDR3 reads TGCAGCGCCCAGGCGGAGGGCTACGAGCAGTACTTC.

This clone showed up just a few times. The chain recombines TRBV7-2 with TRBJ1-2; D is unresolved. Germline V gene lookup returns CDR1 SGHTA and CDR2 FQGNSA. V was pared by 5 bases and J by 5 bases, with 15 bases between. The CDR3 length is 14 residues. DNA for the CDR3: TGTGCCAGCAGCCGTCTTACGGAGAGATATGGCTACACCTTC. Encoded protein: CASSRLTERYGYTF.